These T cell receptor beta chains were read from a single sample in a study of human T cells and chemical hapten exposure. TCRdb independently ran MiXCR on the RACE reads; one entry per CDR3 protein. This table holds 50,000 to 60,000 distinct CDR3 sequences, about an eighth found once. The source was whole blood, collected in connection with sensitization to the hapten diphenylcyclopropenone (DPC). The receptors stem from a man younger than 40 with alopecia areata. Some clones in this sample may be carry-over from other donors' samples. Both conserved end residues are trimmed from each CDR3. Each record gives: D gene, CDR3 length, V gene, J gene, CDR3 protein. D genes are given only for firm matches.

-	10	TRBV29-1	TRBJ1-1	SVHGLDTEAF
-	10	TRBV6-2/TRBV6-3	TRBJ1-2	ASSDVSYGYT
TRBD1	10	TRBV20-1	TRBJ2-3	SAPTGPDTQY
-	12	TRBV29-1	TRBJ1-1	SVGVVGMNTEAF
-	11	TRBV7-3	TRBJ1-1	ASSDGGNTEAF
TRBD1	13	TRBV7-6	TRBJ2-7	ASSLEGLGQNEQY
TRBD1	14	TRBV27	TRBJ1-5	ASSSQGALRDQPQH
TRBD2	15	TRBV24-1	TRBJ2-3	ATSDLTSGDSHNTQY
TRBD1	15	TRBV6-5	TRBJ1-1	ASSYRRDRLMNTEAF
-	11	TRBV12-5	TRBJ2-1	ASGLVFRDEQF
TRBD1	13	TRBV6-2/TRBV6-3	TRBJ2-7	ASSYSIGTAYEQY
-	11	TRBV7-2	TRBJ2-3	ASSKNSADTQY
-	12	TRBV29-1	TRBJ2-5	SVAAVESGETQY
-	10	TRBV12-3/TRBV12-4	TRBJ1-2	ASSTRGHGYT
-	11	TRBV5-1	TRBJ2-7	ASSTITGTEQY